These 23 T cell receptor beta chains were all obtained from the same sample, sequenced in a study of T cell repertoires in cytomegalovirus infection. These receptors have no known antigen. TCRdb re-derived calls from the reads in MiXCR, one entry per CDR3 protein. Of under 120,000 distinct CDR3 sequences in the sample, about 40% are singletons; the top ten hold roughly 74%. The sample in question was CD8+ T cells from cultured PBMCs, obtained from culture after CMV antigen stimulation. The receptors derive from a human donor in good health (CMV status not recorded). Some clones in this sample may be carry-over from other donors' samples.

This clonotype has a handful of counts. The rearrangement links TRBV7-2 to TRBJ2-3; D remains ambiguous. Germline-derived CDR1 and CDR2 are SGHTA and FQGNSA. The CDR3 is 15 residues long. Trimming cost V 3 bases and J 2 bases, with 12 bases left between them. The CDR3 loop reads CASSFGPAYTDTQYF. The CDR3, as DNA: TGTGCCAGCAGCTTTGGGCCGGCGTACACAGATACGCAGTATTTT.

This clonotype came up a few times. The chain recombines TRBV7-2 with TRBJ2-1; 8 bases agree with TRBD2. Germline-derived CDR1 and CDR2 are SGHTA and FQGNSA. Trimming at V came to 5 bases and at J to 4 bases, leaving 4 bases not matched to a gene. This CDR3 has 14 residues. This CDR3 reads CASSTGTSYNEQFF. The CDR3 DNA reads as TGTGCCAGCAGCACCGGGACTAGTTACAATGAGCAGTTCTTC.

V is TRBV5-6 and J is TRBJ1-2, with D maybe TRBD1 (6 bases). CDR3 length: 15 residues. Germline V CDR1 and CDR2: SGHDT, YYEEEE. Trimming stripped 3 bases from V and 2 bases from J, with 14 bases between. The CDR3 coding sequence is TGTGCCAGCAGCTATGGGACACCAATAAACTATGGCTACACCTTC. Encoded protein: CASSYGTPINYGYTF.

This clonotype was counted many times. The chain employs TRBV20-1 and TRBJ2-1, with a possible D match to TRBD2 (6 bases). This CDR3 contains 13 residues. Per germline, CDR1 DFQATT and CDR2 SNEGSKA (reference sequence). The V end was cut by 0 bases, the J end by 9 bases, with 12 bases between. This chain's CDR3 is CSAREGGWFEQFF. The CDR3 nucleotides are TGCAGTGCTAGAGAGGGGGGATGGTTTGAGCAGTTCTTC.

This clonotype was recorded once. The chain carries TRBV5-5 and TRBJ1-1; D is unclear. Germline V CDR1 and CDR2: SGHKS, YYEKEE (reference sequence). V lost 1 base to trimming and J lost 2 bases, with 9 bases between them. This CDR3 spans 14 amino acids. In DNA, the CDR3 is TGTGCCAGCAGCTTGTTACAGCATAACACTGAAGCTTTCTTT. Translating gives CASSLLQHNTEAFF.

The V call is TRBV12-3 or TRBV12-4, the J call TRBJ2-7; no definite D call. CDR3 length: 12 residues. V was trimmed by 8 bases and J by 0 bases, leaving 8 bases between them. The CDR3 nucleotides read TGTGCCAGCGGGTTGAACTCCTACGAGCAGTACTTC. Amino acids: CASGLNSYEQYF.

This clonotype was seen only a few times. The chain recombines TRBV20-1 with TRBJ2-3; TRBD2 matches 11 bases. J lost 5 bases, V lost 3 bases, and 13 bases had no gene match. The CDR3 spans 17 residues. Germline lookup yields CDR1 DFQATT and CDR2 SNEGSKA (reference sequence). In DNA, the CDR3 is TGCAGTGCTAGCTCCCTAGCGGGGGGCCATTGGGGAGATACGCAGTATTTT. Protein sequence: CSASSLAGGHWGDTQYF.

The chain carries TRBV28 and TRBJ1-1; tentatively, D is TRBD1 (5 bases). The CDR3 covers 15 residues. V was pared by 2 bases and J by 5 bases, with 15 bases between. CDR1 is MDHEN, CDR2 SYDVKM, per germline. In DNA, the CDR3 is TGTGCCAGCAGTTTACCCCTTGATGGGGGGACTGAAGCTTTCTTT. It encodes CASSLPLDGGTEAFF.

This clonotype was observed many times. The chain carries TRBV29-1 and TRBJ2-7; D call uncertain. In germline, CDR1 is SQVTM, CDR2 ANQGSEA. V dropped 7 bases and J dropped 2 bases, with 18 bases sitting between them. The CDR3 is 14 residues long. The CDR3 loop reads CSATGGAGPYEQYF. CDR3 DNA: TGCAGCGCAACTGGCGGCGCAGGTCCCTACGAGCAGTACTTC.

Written as DNA, the CDR3 is TGTGCCAGTAGTCCGCGGGGCGACACAGATACGCAGTATTTT. Translating it yields CASSPRGDTDTQYF. The genes are TRBV19 and TRBJ2-3; possibly TRBD2 for D (6 bases). This CDR3 region has 14 residues. Germline CDR1 and CDR2: LNHDA and SQIVND (reference sequence). Trimming took off 5 bases at V and 2 bases at J, with 11 bases between the two ends.

The chain is built from TRBV29-1 and TRBJ1-2, with unresolved D. The CDR3 runs 12 residues. V was clipped by 2 bases and J by 1 base, with 5 bases between them. Germline V gives CDR1 SQVTM, CDR2 ANQGSEA. The CDR3 DNA reads TGCAGCGTTGAACTAGATAACTATGGCTACACCTTC. Its translation: CSVELDNYGYTF.

This clonotype was seen just once. The chain couples TRBV4-1 to TRBJ2-7; D tentatively fits TRBD1 or TRBD2 (5 bases each). CDR3 size: 16 residues. Germline assignment: CDR1 MGHRA and CDR2 YSYEKL. The V end lost 0 bases, the J end lost 3 bases, and 15 bases lay between the germline ends. Here the CDR3 DNA reads TGCGCCAGCAGCCAAGAGTATTCGGGACCTAACTACGAGCAGTACTTC. Its translation: CASSQEYSGPNYEQYF.

This clonotype was seen more than once but under ten times. V is TRBV7-9 and J is TRBJ2-7; D is undetermined. The length of the CDR3 is 13 residues. Germline V gene sequence: CDR1 SEHNR, CDR2 FQNEAQ (reference sequence). Trimming cost V 10 bases and J 1 base, with 14 bases left between them. Here the CDR3 DNA reads TGTGCCACCGATGCTCGTGCTTCCTACGAGCAGTACTTC. It codes for CATDARASYEQYF.

The chain joins TRBV7-2 to TRBJ1-6; tentative D call: TRBD1 (5 bases). This CDR3 contains 16 residues. Germline assignment: CDR1 SGHTA and CDR2 FQGNSA. Between the trimmed V and J ends, which lost 3 bases and 9 bases, there was a span of 18 bases. The DNA for the CDR3 is TGTGCCAGCAGCTTTGGCCCTCCCGGGGCGGGTTCACCCCTCCACTTT. Residues: CASSFGPPGAGSPLHF.

This clonotype has only a few counts. The V gene is TRBV7-9, the J gene TRBJ2-1; 9 bases are a match to TRBD1. Germline V gives CDR1 SEHNR, CDR2 FQNEAQ (reference sequence). This CDR3 comprises 13 residues. V lost 5 bases to trimming and J lost 6 bases; unmatched junction nucleotides: 2. The CDR3 spells CASSQGQGNEQFF. The CDR3 DNA sequence: TGTGCCAGCAGCCAGGGACAGGGCAATGAGCAGTTCTTC.

The CDR3 sequence is CATSDGTGGLYNEQFF. The CDR3 DNA is TGTGCCACCAGTGATGGGACAGGGGGCCTCTACAATGAGCAGTTCTTC. The chain recombines TRBV24-1 with TRBJ2-1, with TRBD1 matching 12 bases. The CDR3 length is 16 residues. J lost 3 bases, V lost 3 bases, and 2 bases had no gene match. Germline CDR1 reads KGHDR; CDR2 reads SFDVKD.

With respect to this clonotype: This is likely a read error, given that the CDR3 carries no conserved phenylalanine or tryptophan at its end. The J gene is TRBJ1-2, the V gene TRBV27, with 9 bases lining up with TRBD1. The ends lost 5 bases at V and 3 bases at J; junction bases unmatched: 4. CDR1 MNHEY and CDR2 SMNVEV come from the germline V gene (reference sequence). The CDR3 totals 14 residues. The CDR3 DNA reads as TGTGCCAGCAGTCCGGGGACAGGGTACTATGGCTACACCCTC. This sequence encodes CASSPGTGYYGYTL.

This clonotype was detected a few times. The V and J genes are TRBV7-3 and TRBJ2-7; D is ambiguous. The germline V and J ends were trimmed by 5 bases and 5 bases, with 10 bases remaining between them. This CDR3 contains 12 residues. The germline V gene encodes CDR1 SGHTA and CDR2 FQGTGA. The CDR3 spells CASSPSEHEQYF. The DNA of the CDR3 is TGTGCCAGCAGCCCGTCGGAGCACGAGCAGTACTTC.

At least ten counts were recorded for this clonotype. This chain links TRBV3-1 with TRBJ2-3; possibly TRBD1 for D (5 bases). The CDR3 is made up of 16 amino acids. Looked up from germline, CDR1 is LGHDT and CDR2 is YNNKEL (reference sequence). Trimming removed 0 bases from V and 3 bases from J, with 13 bases in between. The chain's CDR3 is CASSQDQGSRTDTQYF. CDR3 sequence (DNA): TGTGCCAGCAGCCAAGATCAGGGAAGTAGAACAGATACGCAGTATTTT.

The chain recombines TRBV5-4 with TRBJ1-2; D may be TRBD1 (6 bases). Germline V gene data show CDR1 as SGHNT and CDR2 as YYREEE (reference sequence). Trimming left V 4 bases short and J 0 bases short, with 13 bases between. The CDR3 length is 15 residues. The CDR3 DNA sequence: TGTGCCAGCAGCCCCGGGACAACCGCTAACTATGGCTACACCTTC. This encodes CASSPGTTANYGYTF.

This clonotype was counted only a few times. The CDR3 spells CASSPGTATNEKLFF. As DNA, the CDR3 is TGTGCCAGTTCACCCGGGACAGCAACTAATGAAAAACTGTTTTTT. This rearrangement joins TRBV19 to TRBJ1-4; TRBD1 matches at 7 bases. CDR3 length: 15 amino acids. The V segment lost 8 bases and the J segment 0 bases; nucleotides outside the gene matches: 6. Germline V gives CDR1 LNHDA, CDR2 SQIVND (reference sequence).

This clonotype was counted ten times or more. The CDR3 protein is CASSPSGTGALLYGYTF. The CDR3 DNA follows: TGTGCCAGCAGCCCTTCCGGGACAGGGGCGCTACTTTATGGCTACACCTTC. The V call is TRBV5-4, the J call TRBJ1-2; 10 bases map to TRBD1. With 4 bases clipped from V and 5 bases from J, the junction kept 14 bases outside the gene matches. Germline V gene data show CDR1 as SGHNT and CDR2 as YYREEE (reference sequence). This CDR3 has 17 amino acids.

This clonotype was counted at least ten times. The chain links TRBV15 to TRBJ2-1; no definite D call. Germline assignment: CDR1 LNHNV and CDR2 YYDKDF (reference sequence). The CDR3 covers 15 residues. Trimming took 1 base from V and 0 from J, leaving 7 bases between them. The CDR3 DNA is TGTGCCACCAGCAGAGGAGATAGCTCCTACAATGAGCAGTTCTTC. This sequence encodes CATSRGDSSYNEQFF.